This T cell receptor (beta chain) is drawn from a study of shared clonotypes between healthy human individuals. Overall study findings and caveats: An anticipated effect of sequencing depth on clonotype sharing among donors was recognized. Only blood underwent sampling, and tissue repertoires likely differ.

Trimming took 2 bases from V and 6 from J; bases not matched to a gene: 4. CDR1 and CDR2 (germline): LNHDA, SQIVND (reference sequence). This CDR3 is built from 14 residues. Notes on this clone: Its antigen is unidentified.

The table came from immunoSEQ multiplex PCR; TCRdb's copy has only in-frame clones and leaves some out. The sample holds roughly 400,000 clones, approximately 96% seen once. The rearrangement links TRBV19 to TRBJ2-1; 7 bases line up with TRBD1. The clonotype comes from a man aged 30 to 45 in good health. The sequencing sample was made of memory CD8+ T cells sorted from blood. Subset described: CD45RO+ cells pooled with CCR7-negative TemRA cells. The CDR3 spells CASSIRQGGNEQFF. The CDR3 DNA is TGTGCCAGTAGTATACGACAGGGCGGCAATGAGCAGTTCTTC.